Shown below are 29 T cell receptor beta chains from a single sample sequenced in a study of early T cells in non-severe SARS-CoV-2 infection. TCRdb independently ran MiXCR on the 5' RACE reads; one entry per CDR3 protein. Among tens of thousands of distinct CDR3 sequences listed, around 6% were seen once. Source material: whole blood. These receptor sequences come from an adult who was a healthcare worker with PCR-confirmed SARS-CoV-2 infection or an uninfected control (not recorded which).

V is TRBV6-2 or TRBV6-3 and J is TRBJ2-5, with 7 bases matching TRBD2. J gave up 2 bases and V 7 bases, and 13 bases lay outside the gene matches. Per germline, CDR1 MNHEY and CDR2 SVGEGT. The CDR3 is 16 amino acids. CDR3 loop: CASIRSGGLGQETQYF. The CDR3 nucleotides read TGTGCCAGCATCAGATCCGGGGGGTTGGGGCAAGAGACCCAGTACTTC.

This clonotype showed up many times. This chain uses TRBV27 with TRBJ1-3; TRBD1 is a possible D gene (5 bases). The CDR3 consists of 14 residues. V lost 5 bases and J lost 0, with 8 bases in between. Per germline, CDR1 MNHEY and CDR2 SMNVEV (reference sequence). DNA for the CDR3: TGTGCCAGCAGTCGACAGTTCTCTGGAAACACCATATATTTT. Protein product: CASSRQFSGNTIYF.

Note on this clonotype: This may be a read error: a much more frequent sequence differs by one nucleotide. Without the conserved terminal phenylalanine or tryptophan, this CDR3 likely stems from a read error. CDR3 in amino acids: CASGRGKTGELFL. In nucleotides, the CDR3 is TGTGCTAGTGGTCGGGGGAAGACCGGGGAGCTGTTTCTT. The rearrangement links TRBV12-5 to TRBJ2-2; D might be TRBD2 (6 bases). This CDR3 region has 13 residues. V lost 5 bases to trimming and J lost 5 bases, with 9 bases between them. CDR1 LGHNT and CDR2 FRNRAP come from the germline V gene.

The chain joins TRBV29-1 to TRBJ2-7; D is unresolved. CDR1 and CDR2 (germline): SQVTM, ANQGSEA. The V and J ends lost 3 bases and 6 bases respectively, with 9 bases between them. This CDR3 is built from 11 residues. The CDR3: CSVDLTGEQYF. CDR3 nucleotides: TGCAGCGTTGATCTAACGGGCGAGCAGTACTTC.

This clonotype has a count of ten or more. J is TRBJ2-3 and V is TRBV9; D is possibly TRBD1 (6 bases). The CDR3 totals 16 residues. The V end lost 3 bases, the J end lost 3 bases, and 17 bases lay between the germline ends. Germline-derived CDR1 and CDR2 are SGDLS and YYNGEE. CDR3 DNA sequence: TGTGCCAGCAGCGCCCAGGGGTCCCCCTCTACAGATACGCAGTATTTT. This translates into CASSAQGSPSTDTQYF.

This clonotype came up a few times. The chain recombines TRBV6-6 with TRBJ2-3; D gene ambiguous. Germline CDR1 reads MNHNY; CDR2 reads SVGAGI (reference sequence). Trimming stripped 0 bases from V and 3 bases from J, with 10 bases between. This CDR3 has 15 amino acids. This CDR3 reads CASSYSPPTTDTQYF. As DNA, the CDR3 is TGTGCCAGCAGTTACTCGCCCCCCACAACAGATACGCAGTATTTT.

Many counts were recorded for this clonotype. CDR3 sequence (DNA): TGTGCCAGCAGTTACAAGACTAGCGGGAACACCGGGGAGCTGTTTTTT. Amino acids: CASSYKTSGNTGELFF. The chain combines TRBV7-2 with TRBJ2-2; 9 nucleotides agree with TRBD2. Germline lookup yields CDR1 SGHTA and CDR2 FQGNSA. The CDR3 extends over 16 amino acids. The junction had 6 bases not matched to a gene; V was cut back by 6 bases and J by 1 base.

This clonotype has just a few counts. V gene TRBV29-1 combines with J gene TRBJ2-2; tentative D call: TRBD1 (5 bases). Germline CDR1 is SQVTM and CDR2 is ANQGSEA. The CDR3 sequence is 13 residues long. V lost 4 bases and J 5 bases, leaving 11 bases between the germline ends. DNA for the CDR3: TGCAGCGTTGGCGACAGAGAGACCGGGGAGCTGTTTTTT. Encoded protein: CSVGDRETGELFF.

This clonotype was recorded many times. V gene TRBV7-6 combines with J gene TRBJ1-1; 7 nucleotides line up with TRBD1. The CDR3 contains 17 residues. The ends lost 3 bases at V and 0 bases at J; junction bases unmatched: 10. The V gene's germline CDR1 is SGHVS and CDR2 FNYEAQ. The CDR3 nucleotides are TGTGCCAGCAGCTTCACGATGACAGGGTCCTTGAACACTGAAGCTTTCTTT. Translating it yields CASSFTMTGSLNTEAFF.

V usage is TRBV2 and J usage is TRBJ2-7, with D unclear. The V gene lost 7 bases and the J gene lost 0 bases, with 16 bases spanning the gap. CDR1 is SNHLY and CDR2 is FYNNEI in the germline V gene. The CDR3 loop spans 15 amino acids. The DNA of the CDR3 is TGTGCCAGCACCATCATCCGGACGGCCTCCTACGAGCAGTACTTC. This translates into CASTIIRTASYEQYF.

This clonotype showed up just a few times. CDR3 bases: TGTGCCAGCAGCCAAGGGGCGCAGATCTTGGAGCAGTACTTC. Encoded protein: CASSQGAQILEQYF. The rearrangement links TRBV3-1 to TRBJ2-7; D is undetermined. CDR1 LGHDT and CDR2 YNNKEL come from the germline V gene (reference sequence). The CDR3 has 14 residues. Between the trimmed V and J ends, which lost 1 base and 7 bases, there was a span of 14 bases.

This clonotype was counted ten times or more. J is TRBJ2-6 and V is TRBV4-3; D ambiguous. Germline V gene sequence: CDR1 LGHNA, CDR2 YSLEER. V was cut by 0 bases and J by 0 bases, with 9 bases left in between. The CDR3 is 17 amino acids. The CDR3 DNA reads TGCGCCAGCAGCCAAGATTCGGGTGGCTCTGGGGCCAACGTCCTGACTTTC. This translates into CASSQDSGGSGANVLTF.

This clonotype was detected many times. The CDR3 DNA sequence: TGTGCCAGCAGTTACTCGGTGGGGACAGATACTTACAATGAGCAGTTCTTC. It is translated as CASSYSVGTDTYNEQFF. The J gene is TRBJ2-1, the V gene TRBV6-6, with 7 bases that match TRBD1. Per germline, CDR1 MNHNY and CDR2 SVGAGI (reference sequence). The CDR3 runs 17 residues. With 0 bases clipped from V and 4 bases from J, the junction kept 9 bases outside the gene matches.

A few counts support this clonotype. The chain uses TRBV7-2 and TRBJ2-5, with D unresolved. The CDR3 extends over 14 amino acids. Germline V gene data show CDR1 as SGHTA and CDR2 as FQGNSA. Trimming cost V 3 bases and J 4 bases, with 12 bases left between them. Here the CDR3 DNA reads TGTGCCAGCAGCTTGAGTCTCGGTGCAGAGACCCAGTACTTC. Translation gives CASSLSLGAETQYF.

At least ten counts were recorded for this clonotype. CDR3 nucleotide sequence: TGTGCCAGCAGCTTCAGCGGGACTAGCGGCTCCTACAATGAGCAGTTCTTC. The encoded protein is CASSFSGTSGSYNEQFF. This chain uses TRBV11-2 with TRBJ2-1; 11 bases agree with TRBD2. Unmatched junction bases numbered 4, after V lost 3 bases and J lost 0 bases. The CDR3 sequence is 17 residues long. CDR1 SGHAT and CDR2 FQNNGV come from the germline V gene.

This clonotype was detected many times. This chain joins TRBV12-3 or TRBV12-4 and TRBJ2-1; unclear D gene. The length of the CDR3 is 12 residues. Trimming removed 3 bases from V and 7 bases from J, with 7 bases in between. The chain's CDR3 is CASSFEVNEQFF. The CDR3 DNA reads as TGTGCCAGCAGTTTTGAAGTAAATGAGCAGTTCTTC.

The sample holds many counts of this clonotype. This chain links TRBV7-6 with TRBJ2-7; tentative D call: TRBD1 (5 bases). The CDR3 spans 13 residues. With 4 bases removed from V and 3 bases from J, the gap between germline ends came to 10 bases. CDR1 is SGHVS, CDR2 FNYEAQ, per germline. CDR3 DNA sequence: TGTGCCAGCAGCTCCCAAGACAGCTACGAGCAGTACTTC. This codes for CASSSQDSYEQYF.

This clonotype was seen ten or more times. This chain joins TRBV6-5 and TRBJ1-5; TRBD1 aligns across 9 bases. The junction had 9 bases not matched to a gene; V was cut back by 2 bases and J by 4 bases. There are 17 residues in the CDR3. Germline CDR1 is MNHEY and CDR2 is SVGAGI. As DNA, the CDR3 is TGTGCCAGCAGTTACCCCCCCGGGACAGGGTATAATCAGCCCCAGCATTTT. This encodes CASSYPPGTGYNQPQHF.

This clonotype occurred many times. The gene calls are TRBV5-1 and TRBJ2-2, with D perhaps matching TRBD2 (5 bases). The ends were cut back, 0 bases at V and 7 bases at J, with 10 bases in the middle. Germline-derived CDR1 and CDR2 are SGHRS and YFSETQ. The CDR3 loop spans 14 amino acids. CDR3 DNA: TGCGCCAGCAGCTTGGGGAGGAAAGACGGGGAGCTGTTTTTT. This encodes CASSLGRKDGELFF.

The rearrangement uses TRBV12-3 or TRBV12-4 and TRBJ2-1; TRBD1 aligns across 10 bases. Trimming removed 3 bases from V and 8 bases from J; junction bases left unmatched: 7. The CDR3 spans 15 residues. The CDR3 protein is CASSFVRTGGDEQFF. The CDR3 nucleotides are TGTGCCAGCAGTTTTGTTAGGACAGGGGGAGATGAGCAGTTCTTC.

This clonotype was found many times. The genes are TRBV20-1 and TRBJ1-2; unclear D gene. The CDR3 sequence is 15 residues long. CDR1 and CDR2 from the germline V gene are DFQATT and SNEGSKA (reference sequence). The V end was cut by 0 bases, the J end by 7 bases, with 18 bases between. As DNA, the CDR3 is TGCAGTGCTAGAGAAAATGCCCGGGCAGGCTCTGGCTACACCTTC. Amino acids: CSARENARAGSGYTF.

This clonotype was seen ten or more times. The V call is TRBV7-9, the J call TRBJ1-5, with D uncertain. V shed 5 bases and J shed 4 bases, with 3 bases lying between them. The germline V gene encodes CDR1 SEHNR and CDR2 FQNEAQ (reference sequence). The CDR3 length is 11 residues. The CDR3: CASSVNQPQHF. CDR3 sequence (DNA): TGTGCCAGCAGCGTTAATCAGCCCCAGCATTTT.

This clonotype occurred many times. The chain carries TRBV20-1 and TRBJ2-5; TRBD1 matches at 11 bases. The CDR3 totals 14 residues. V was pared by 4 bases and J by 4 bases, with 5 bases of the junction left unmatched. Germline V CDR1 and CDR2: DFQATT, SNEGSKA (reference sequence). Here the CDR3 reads CSATGTGGGETQYF. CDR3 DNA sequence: TGCAGTGCTACCGGGACAGGGGGAGGAGAGACCCAGTACTTC.

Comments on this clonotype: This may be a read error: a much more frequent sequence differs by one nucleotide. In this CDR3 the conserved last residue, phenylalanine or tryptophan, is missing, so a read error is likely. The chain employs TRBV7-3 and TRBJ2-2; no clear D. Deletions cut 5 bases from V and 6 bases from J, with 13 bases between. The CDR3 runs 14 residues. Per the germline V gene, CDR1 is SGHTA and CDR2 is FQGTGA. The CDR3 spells CASSRLRPPGELFL. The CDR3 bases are TGTGCCAGCAGCCGTTTAAGGCCCCCCGGGGAGCTGTTTCTT.

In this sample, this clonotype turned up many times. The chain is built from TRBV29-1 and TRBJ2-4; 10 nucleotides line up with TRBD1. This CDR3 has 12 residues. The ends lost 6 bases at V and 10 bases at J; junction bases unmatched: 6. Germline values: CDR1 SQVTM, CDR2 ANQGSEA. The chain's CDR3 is CSVAGTGEIQYF. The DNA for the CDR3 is TGCAGCGTGGCAGGGACAGGGGAGATTCAGTACTTC.

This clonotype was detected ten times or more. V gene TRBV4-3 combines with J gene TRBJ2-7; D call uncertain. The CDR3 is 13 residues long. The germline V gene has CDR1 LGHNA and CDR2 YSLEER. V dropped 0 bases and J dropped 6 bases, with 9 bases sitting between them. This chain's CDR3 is CASSQDPSFEQYF. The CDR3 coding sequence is TGCGCCAGCAGCCAAGATCCCTCATTCGAGCAGTACTTC.

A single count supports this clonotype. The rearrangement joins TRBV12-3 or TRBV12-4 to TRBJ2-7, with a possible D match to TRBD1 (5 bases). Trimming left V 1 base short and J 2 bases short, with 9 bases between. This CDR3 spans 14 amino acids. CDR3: CASSLGQIAYEQYF. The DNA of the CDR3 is TGTGCCAGCAGTTTAGGACAGATAGCCTACGAGCAGTACTTC.

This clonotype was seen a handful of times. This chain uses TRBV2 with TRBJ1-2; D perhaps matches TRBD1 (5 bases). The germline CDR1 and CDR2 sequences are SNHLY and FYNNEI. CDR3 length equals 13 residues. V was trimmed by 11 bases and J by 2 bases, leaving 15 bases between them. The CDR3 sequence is CASPGSGNYGYTF. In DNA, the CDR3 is TGTGCCTCTCCAGGGTCAGGGAACTATGGCTACACCTTC.

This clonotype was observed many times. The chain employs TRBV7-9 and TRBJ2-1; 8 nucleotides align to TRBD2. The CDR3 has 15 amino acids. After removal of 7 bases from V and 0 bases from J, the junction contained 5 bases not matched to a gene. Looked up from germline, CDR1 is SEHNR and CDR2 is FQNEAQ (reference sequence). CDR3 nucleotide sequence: TGTGCCAGCACTTTAGCGGGAAGCTCCTACAATGAGCAGTTCTTC. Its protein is CASTLAGSSYNEQFF.